These 17 T cell receptor beta chains were all obtained from the same sample, sequenced in a study of T cell responses to AZD1222 COVID-19 vaccine. Measured with immunoSEQ multiplex PCR; TCRdb has only the in-frame clones, and not every one. The table records approximately 110,000 clones, roughly 90% of them present only once. The sample consisted of peripheral blood, taken 28 days after the second AZD1222 dose. Source of these receptors: an adult who received the AZD1222 COVID-19 vaccine.

This chain connects TRBV29-1 to TRBJ2-5, with TRBD2 matching over 8 bases. CDR1 and CDR2 from the germline V gene are SQVTM and ANQGSEA. CDR3 size: 14 residues. Unmatched junction bases numbered 8, after V lost 4 bases and J lost 4 bases. The CDR3 region has the DNA TGCAGCGTTGCCCCCTTAGCGGGGAGAGAGACCCAGTACTTC. Translation gives CSVAPLAGRETQYF.

The chain employs TRBV2 and TRBJ1-6; D is unresolved. This CDR3 comprises 13 residues. The ends were cut back, 7 bases at V and 15 bases at J, with 19 bases in the middle. Germline V gene data show CDR1 as SNHLY and CDR2 as FYNNEI. The chain's CDR3 is CASTGLGHQILHF. The CDR3 DNA follows: TGTGCCAGCACCGGCTTAGGGCACCAGATCCTCCACTTT.

The chain carries TRBV19 and TRBJ1-2; TRBD1 matches at 8 bases. Germline V gene data show CDR1 as LNHDA and CDR2 as SQIVND (reference sequence). This CDR3 is 14 amino acids long. The trim removed 6 bases at V and 2 bases at J, leaving 5 bases unmatched. The CDR3 bases are TGTGCCAGTAGGCCGGACAGGGCGAACTATGGCTACACCTTC. Translation gives CASRPDRANYGYTF. The whole variable domain, filled in from reference TRBV19 and TRBJ1-2, reads DGGITQSPKYLFRKEGQNVTLSCEQNLNHDAMYWYRQDPGQGLRLIYYSQIVNDFQKGDIAEGYSVSREKKESFPLTVTSAQKNPTAFYLCASRPDRANYGYTFGSGTRLTVV.

The chain is built from TRBV5-1 and TRBJ2-5, with 12 bases aligning to TRBD1. The germline V gene encodes CDR1 SGHRS and CDR2 YFSETQ. The CDR3 has 18 residues. After removal of 0 bases from V and 1 base from J, the junction contained 7 bases not matched to a gene. The CDR3 DNA sequence: TGCGCCAGCAGCTTGGCAGGGACAGGGGGCTCTGGCCAAGAGACCCAGTACTTC. It is translated as CASSLAGTGGSGQETQYF. The full variable domain, its missing parts supplied by reference TRBV5-1 and TRBJ2-5, is KAGVTQTPRYLIKTRGQQVTLSCSPISGHRSVSWYQQTPGQGLQFLFEYFSETQRNKGNFPGRFSGRQFSNSRSEMNVSTLELGDSALYLCASSLAGTGGSGQETQYFGPGTRLLVL.

This clone has more than one count but fewer than ten. The rearrangement links TRBV27 to TRBJ1-4, with 9 bases that match TRBD1. Germline CDR1 and CDR2: MNHEY and SMNVEV (reference sequence). This CDR3 contains 16 residues. Trimming took 6 bases from V and 6 from J; bases not matched to a gene: 11. The CDR3 DNA reads as TGTGCCAGCAGCCGTGGACAGGGGAAGGGCTATGAAAAACTGTTTTTT. This translates into CASSRGQGKGYEKLFF.

The chain is built from TRBV7-2 and TRBJ2-1; 14 bases are shared with TRBD2. There are 16 residues in the CDR3. Germline CDR1 SGHTA, CDR2 FQGNSA. With 4 bases clipped from V and 10 bases from J, the junction kept 9 bases outside the gene matches. In nucleotides, the CDR3 is TGTGCCAGCAGCTCCGCCGGACTAGCGGGAGGCTTAGAGCAGTTCTTC. This codes for CASSSAGLAGGLEQFF.

The rearrangement joins TRBV19 to TRBJ2-1, with 11 bases aligning to TRBD2. From germline, CDR1 is LNHDA and CDR2 SQIVND (reference sequence). The CDR3 spans 17 residues. The V gene end was trimmed by 3 bases and the J gene end by 6 bases; junction bases not matched to a gene: 10. CDR3 amino acids: CASSIPKLAGEGNEQFF. CDR3 DNA: TGTGCCAGTAGTATCCCAAAACTAGCGGGGGAGGGCAATGAGCAGTTCTTC.

This sequence joins TRBV18 and TRBJ2-5, with D maybe TRBD1 (5 bases). Germline V gene lookup returns CDR1 KGHSH and CDR2 LQKENI. The length of the CDR3 is 14 residues. V was trimmed by 4 bases and J by 0 bases, leaving 9 bases between them. CDR3 DNA: TGTGCCAGCTCACTGAACAGGTACCAAGAGACCCAGTACTTC. This gives the protein CASSLNRYQETQYF.

The rearrangement uses TRBV10-3 and TRBJ1-1, with a weak D call TRBD1 (5 bases). Germline CDR1 and CDR2: ENHRY and SYGVKD. This CDR3 has 15 residues. V lost 5 bases, J lost 0 bases, and 13 bases lay in between. CDR3 residues: CAISKTENMNTEAFF. The DNA of the CDR3 is TGTGCCATCAGTAAGACAGAAAACATGAACACTGAAGCTTTCTTT.

V and J are TRBV6-4 and TRBJ1-6; D unresolved. CDR3 length: 15 residues. Germline CDR1 is MRHNA and CDR2 is SNTAGT. V shed 4 bases and J shed 7 bases, with 14 bases lying between them. The CDR3 protein is CASSVSTDGNSPLHF. The CDR3 bases are TGTGCCAGCAGTGTTTCGACCGACGGCAATTCACCCCTCCACTTT.

The V call is TRBV29-1, the J call TRBJ2-1, with D perhaps TRBD1 (6 bases). This CDR3 is built from 14 residues. The germline gives CDR1 SQVTM, CDR2 ANQGSEA. V was cut by 6 bases and J by 7 bases, with 19 bases left in between. This CDR3 reads CSVAPYREGNEQFF. The CDR3 DNA reads TGCAGCGTCGCACCTTACAGGGAAGGGAATGAGCAGTTCTTC.

V is TRBV25-1 and J is TRBJ2-2; D is unclear. Trimming removed 4 bases at V and 3 bases at J, with 12 bases between. Germline-derived CDR1 and CDR2 are MGHDK and SYGVNS. The CDR3 runs to 15 residues. CDR3 coding DNA: TGTGCCAGCAGTGGAAGTGGGTCGTACACCGGGGAGCTGTTTTTT. Protein product: CASSGSGSYTGELFF.

For the CDR3, the DNA is TGTGCCAGCAGCCCCCTAGACAGGGAGCAGAATGGCTACACCTTC. Protein: CASSPLDREQNGYTF. The chain employs TRBV4-2 and TRBJ1-2; 7 bases map to TRBD1. The CDR3 has 15 residues. Unmatched junction bases numbered 11, after V lost 4 bases and J lost 6 bases. The germline CDR1 and CDR2 sequences are LGHNA and YNFKEQ.

The chain employs TRBV2 and TRBJ1-4; D gene ambiguous. Germline values: CDR1 SNHLY, CDR2 FYNNEI. V was cut by 0 bases and J by 0 bases, with 5 bases left in between. The CDR3 runs 15 residues. This chain's CDR3 is CASSEARATNEKLFF. CDR3 sequence (DNA): TGTGCCAGCAGTGAAGCTCGGGCAACTAATGAAAAACTGTTTTTT.

V is TRBV18 and J is TRBJ2-1, with TRBD1 matching over 7 bases. The J segment lost 5 bases and the V segment lost 8 bases, leaving 6 bases of the junction unmatched. This CDR3 is built from 13 residues. Looked up from germline, CDR1 is KGHSH and CDR2 is LQKENI. The CDR3 coding sequence is TGTGCCAGCACCGGACAGGTGAACAATGAGCAGTTCTTC. Translation gives CASTGQVNNEQFF.

The chain has TRBV11-1 and TRBJ1-3, with D uncertain. The ends were cut back, 2 bases at V and 1 base at J, with 0 bases in the middle. This CDR3 region has 12 residues. From germline, CDR1 is SGHAT and CDR2 FQDESV (reference sequence). This CDR3 reads CASSLSGNTIYF. DNA of the CDR3: TGTGCCAGCAGCTTATCTGGAAACACCATATATTTT.

The gene calls are TRBV6-5 and TRBJ2-6; D remains unclear. Trimming took 6 bases from V and 0 from J, leaving 9 bases between them. The CDR3 spans 15 residues. Germline CDR1 is MNHEY and CDR2 is SVGAGI. The CDR3 region is CASRRLNSGANVLTF. CDR3 in DNA: TGTGCCAGCAGGAGACTGAACTCTGGGGCCAACGTCCTGACTTTC.